The source of this TCR beta chain is a study of cytomegalovirus exposure and HLA in healthy donors. Study background: An analysis done earlier identified 100 million to 140 million unique TCR beta sequences from 200 million or so T cells.

V was clipped by 0 bases and J by 1 base; unmatched bases: 8. Germline CDR1 is SGHRS and CDR2 is YFSETQ. The CDR3 has 17 residues. Use of 60 Vbeta and 13 Jbeta primers characterized the PCR. The assay was immunoSEQ multiplex PCR, and TCRdb's table has in-frame clones only and misses some. The table lists roughly 99,000 clones, 60% to 85% of them singletons, with 16% in the top ten. As to this clone: Its antigen is not identified.

Study-wide points: The study had only CMV serostatus as immune exposure information.

This clonotype was obtained from a man in his fifties or sixties in good health and CMV-seropositive. The chain carries TRBV5-1 and TRBJ2-3; 7 bases align to TRBD2. The sequenced sample was PBMCs. The CDR3 protein is CASSLEGRASGTDTQYF. CDR3 bases: TGCGCCAGCAGCTTGGAGGGGAGGGCTAGCGGCACAGATACGCAGTATTTT.